This T cell receptor beta chain comes out of a study of blood T cells in healthy people across ages. For the second PCR, which ran for roughly 7 to 11 cycles, a sample-barcoded 5' primer and a J-beta primer mix were used. A tag from a template-switch adaptor with 12 random nucleotides marked each cDNA molecule. TCRdb used MiXCR to reprocess the 5' RACE reads, holding one entry per CDR3 protein. The sample has 1.4 million or so distinct CDR3 sequences, 35% to 45% seen once. Drawing of peripheral blood yielded about 9.7 milliliters from each donor. This clonotype was recorded many times. No antigen is known for it. Study-wide findings and caveats: Diversity was higher, and naive CD4+ cells more numerous, in long-lived donors than in aged donors.

Germline values: CDR1 MNHEY, CDR2 SVGAGI. The CDR3 length is 14 residues. V gave up 3 bases and J gave up 0 bases, with 7 bases separating them. Sequencing input: blood. The rearrangement links TRBV6-5 to TRBJ2-3; D is possibly TRBD2 (6 bases). The sequence came from a young woman in good health. This chain's CDR3 is CASSYSGSTDTQYF. CDR3 coding DNA: TGTGCCAGCAGTTATAGCGGTAGCACAGATACGCAGTATTTT.